These 16 T cell receptor beta chains were sequenced from one sample in a study of T cell responses to AZD1222 COVID-19 vaccine. Here immunoSEQ multiplex PCR was the method, and the copy in TCRdb shows in-frame clones only, minus some. The repertoire includes roughly 84,000 clones, roughly nine tenths of them detected once, and about 1.6% sits in the top ten. Source: peripheral blood, taken on day 0 of AZD1222 vaccination. Receptor source: an adult in good health.

The CDR3 DNA reads TGTGCCAGCAGCCCCCGGGACAGGGGGACGGGGGAGCAGTACTTC. This codes for CASSPRDRGTGEQYF. The chain is built from TRBV3-1 (or the pseudogene TRBV3-2) and TRBJ2-7; the match to TRBD1 covers 11 bases. This CDR3 contains 15 residues. V was clipped by 4 bases and J by 7 bases; unmatched bases: 9. Per germline, CDR1 LGHDT and CDR2 YNNKEL (reference sequence).

The CDR3 coding sequence is TGTGCCAGCAGTTCCGGGGACACCATATATTTT. This sequence encodes CASSSGDTIYF. The chain is built from TRBV6-2 or TRBV6-3 and TRBJ1-3; D not certain. Germline loops: CDR1 MNHEY, CDR2 SVGEGT. The CDR3 length is 11 residues. V was cut by 4 bases and J by 8 bases, with 6 bases left in between.

The chain employs TRBV19 and TRBJ1-1; unclear D gene. Germline CDR1 and CDR2: LNHDA and SQIVND (reference sequence). Trimming took off 3 bases at V and 4 bases at J, with 6 bases between the two ends. The length of the CDR3 is 12 residues. The CDR3 DNA is TGTGCCAGTAGTATCGAGAGCACTGAAGCTTTCTTT. It is translated as CASSIESTEAFF.

The chain couples TRBV7-2 to TRBJ2-7, with 12 bases lining up with TRBD2. Germline V gene data show CDR1 as SGHTA and CDR2 as FQGNSA. After removal of 5 bases from V and 3 bases from J, the junction contained 8 bases not matched to a gene. This CDR3 has 16 residues. This chain's CDR3 is CASSHLRTSGNYEQYF. The CDR3 coding sequence is TGTGCCAGCAGCCACCTCAGGACTAGCGGGAACTACGAGCAGTACTTC.

The chain joins TRBV7-3 to TRBJ2-7; 16 nucleotides align to TRBD2. Germline CDR1 SGHTA, CDR2 FQGTGA. With 3 bases clipped from V and 2 bases from J, the junction kept 4 bases outside the gene matches. This CDR3 is 17 amino acids long. Here the CDR3 reads CASSLGLAGGRPYEQYF. The CDR3 DNA reads as TGTGCCAGCAGCTTGGGACTAGCGGGAGGGAGGCCCTACGAGCAGTACTTC.

The chain recombines TRBV7-2 with TRBJ2-1; D remains unclear. Trimming cost V 1 base and J 0 bases, with 7 bases left between them. The length of the CDR3 is 15 residues. Germline V CDR1 and CDR2: SGHTA, FQGNSA. The chain's CDR3 is CASSLDSSSYNEQFF. The CDR3 DNA follows: TGTGCCAGCAGCTTAGATTCTAGCTCCTACAATGAGCAGTTCTTC.

The chain recombines TRBV18 with TRBJ1-5, with D perhaps matching TRBD1 (6 bases). V gave up 10 bases and J gave up 0 bases, with 10 bases separating them. CDR1 and CDR2 (germline): KGHSH, LQKENI. The CDR3 covers 13 residues. The DNA for the CDR3 is TGTGCCACCGGGACATATAGCAATCAGCCCCAGCATTTT. Its translation: CATGTYSNQPQHF.

This sequence joins TRBV12-3 or TRBV12-4 and TRBJ2-5; the D gene is possibly TRBD2 (5 bases). The CDR3 is made up of 12 amino acids. The V gene lost 5 bases and the J gene lost 4 bases, with 8 bases spanning the gap. The CDR3: CASSPSGETQYF. The CDR3 DNA sequence: TGTGCCAGCAGTCCCAGCGGAGAGACCCAGTACTTC.

The chain is built from TRBV10-3 and TRBJ1-2, with D possibly TRBD1 on 6 matching bases. CDR3 length: 14 residues. The V end was cut by 8 bases, the J end by 8 bases, with 21 bases between. Germline CDR1 reads ENHRY; CDR2 reads SYGVKD. The CDR3 protein is CAIHPGARHGGYTF. In DNA, the CDR3 is TGTGCCATCCATCCGGGGGCCAGACATGGGGGCTACACCTTC.

The J gene is TRBJ1-6, the V gene TRBV6-6, with unresolved D. Trimming cost V 6 bases and J 2 bases, with 14 bases left between them. This CDR3 spans 16 amino acids. Germline V gene lookup returns CDR1 MNHNY and CDR2 SVGAGI (reference sequence). The CDR3 region is CASRQAPRTYNSPLHF. In DNA, the CDR3 is TGTGCCAGCAGACAAGCCCCCCGGACCTATAATTCACCCCTCCACTTT.

The chain is built from TRBV6-5 and TRBJ2-2; 7 nucleotides agree with TRBD1. The CDR3 is made up of 15 amino acids. J gave up 6 bases and V 6 bases, and 10 bases lay outside the gene matches. Germline values: CDR1 MNHEY, CDR2 SVGAGI. CDR3 coding DNA: TGTGCCAGCAGCAACGACGACAGGGCCGCCGGGGAGCTGTTTTTT. This translates into CASSNDDRAAGELFF.

To note about this clone: Its ends do not fully match the called genes, so a read error is possible. The rearrangement links TRBV29-1 to TRBJ2-1; 11 bases are shared with TRBD2. This CDR3 is 15 amino acids long. Per the germline V gene, CDR1 is SQVTM and CDR2 is ANQGSEA. CDR3 sequence reads: CSVEELAGVYNEQFF. CDR3 coding DNA: TGCAGCGTGGAAGAACTAGCGGGAGTTTACAATGAGCAGTTCTTC.

The chain is built from TRBV7-8 and TRBJ2-5; perhaps TRBD2 as D (6 bases). V was cut by 8 bases and J by 3 bases, with 13 bases left in between. There are 13 residues in the CDR3. Germline V gene sequence: CDR1 SGHVS, CDR2 FQNEAQ. CDR3 sequence (DNA): TGTGCCAGCTCGGAGGGGCAGGAAGAGACCCAGTACTTC. This gives the protein CASSEGQEETQYF.

V and J are TRBV2 and TRBJ1-2, with D perhaps TRBD1 (6 bases). V was clipped by 2 bases and J by 2 bases, with 9 bases between them. The length of the CDR3 is 14 residues. Germline CDR1 and CDR2: SNHLY and FYNNEI. Here the CDR3 DNA reads TGTGCCAGCAGTGAACAGGGGAGGAACTATGGCTACACCTTC. Amino acids: CASSEQGRNYGYTF.

This clone was counted a few times. J is TRBJ1-6 and V is TRBV7-2, with D possibly matching TRBD1 (5 bases). The CDR3 runs to 11 residues. CDR1 and CDR2 from the germline V gene are SGHTA and FQGNSA. V was trimmed by 10 bases and J by 15 bases, leaving 16 bases between them. The CDR3 spells CAITKGERLHF. DNA for the CDR3: TGTGCCATCACCAAAGGGGAACGCCTCCACTTT.

The chain joins TRBV5-1 to TRBJ2-3; D gene ambiguous. Per germline, CDR1 SGHRS and CDR2 YFSETQ. Trimming shortened V by 2 bases and J by 2 bases, and 9 bases separated the two germline ends. The CDR3 is 14 amino acids. CDR3 in amino acids: CASSFSEPTDTQYF. CDR3 nucleotides: TGCGCCAGCAGCTTCAGCGAGCCCACAGATACGCAGTATTTT.